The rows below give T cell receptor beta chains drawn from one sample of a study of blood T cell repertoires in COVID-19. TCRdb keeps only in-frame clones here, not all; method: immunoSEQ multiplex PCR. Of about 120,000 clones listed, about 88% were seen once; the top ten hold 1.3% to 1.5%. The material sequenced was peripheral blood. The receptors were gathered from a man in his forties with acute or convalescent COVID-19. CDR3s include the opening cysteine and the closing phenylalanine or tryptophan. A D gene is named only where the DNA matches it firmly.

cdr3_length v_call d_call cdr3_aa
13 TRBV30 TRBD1 CAWRRDRAAEAFF
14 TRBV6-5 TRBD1 CASSNFDRAYEQYF
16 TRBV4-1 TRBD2 CASSHGGVAGQYEQYF
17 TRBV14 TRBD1 CASSHHQGAGTYNEQFF
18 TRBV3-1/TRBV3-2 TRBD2 CASSHPHRLAGGNNEQFF
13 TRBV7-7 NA CASSLGPTREQYF
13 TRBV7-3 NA CASSLTLTGELFF
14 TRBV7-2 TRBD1 CASSLVGTGRGYTF
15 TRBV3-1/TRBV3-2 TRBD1 CASSQRTGGLEKLFF
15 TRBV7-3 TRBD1 CASSLTGQGDNEQFF
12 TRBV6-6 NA CAGGMGAYEQFF
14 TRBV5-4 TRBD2 CASSFRKRGDTQYF
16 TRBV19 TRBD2 CASSSGSASGTYEQYF
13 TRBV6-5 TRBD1 CASRYRGGNTIYF
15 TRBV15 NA CATSSRSGLRETQYF
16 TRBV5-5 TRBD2 CASSPLVGGGLDTQYF
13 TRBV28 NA CASSLGGTYGYTF
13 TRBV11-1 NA CASAGQLKETQYF
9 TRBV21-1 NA CASTKTQYF
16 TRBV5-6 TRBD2 CASSLLAGGQGFEQFF
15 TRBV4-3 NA CASSQSTSLGGTQYF
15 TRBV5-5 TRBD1 CASSWGQGINYGYTF
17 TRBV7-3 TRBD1 CASSPWGQGAFTDTQYF
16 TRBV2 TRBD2 CASRTGLAGFADTQYF
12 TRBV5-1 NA CASSLAGGGYTF
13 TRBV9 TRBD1 CASSPGQGLEAFF
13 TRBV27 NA CASRGAGDQPQHF
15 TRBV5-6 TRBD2 CASSLEAGGYNEQFF
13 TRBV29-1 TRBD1 CSVKGQGTHEQYF
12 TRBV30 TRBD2 CAWTSGIYEQYF